The present T cell receptor (beta chain) was sequenced within a study of CD4+ T cells in melanoma (dated by TCRdb to the early 2020s). For the study in its entirety: The study investigated neoantigen-specific CD4+ T cells in human melanoma. What the research found in general, with its limitations: Neoantigen-specific CD4+ T cells were reported to be correlated with the function of CD8+ T cells, macrophages and B cells. Neoantigen-specific CD4+ T cells in melanoma were reported to show diverse differentiation states.

The protocol used for the library was the immunoSEQ multiplex PCR assay. The clones in this table, taken by TCRdb from immuneACCESS, are in-frame only. Not every clone is retained; where verified, under half of the shortfall comes from an unresolved V gene, and the cause of the rest is unknown. The sample profile shows about 11,000 clones; roughly two thirds of them were found once. The ten largest make up 11% to 15% of the sample. To note about this clone: Its target antigen remains unknown. No qualities accompany the bases; no much larger clone lies one base away.

The donors were melanoma patients. This receptor was identified in a human donor with melanoma. The specimen was cells from a culture (not recorded whether cultured in vitro).

The DNA is as follows: TGTGCCAGCAGCTTGGCCCGGGGTACGCAGTATTTT. Translated, this gives CASSLARGTQYF. The chain is encoded by TRBV5-4 joined to TRBJ2-3; the D gene is perhaps TRBD2, on 5 matching bases. Deletion took 0 bases off V and 8 bases off J, with a span of 7 bases between the germline ends. CDR1 SGHNT and CDR2 YYREEE are derived from the germline V gene (reference sequence). CDR3 length: 12 amino acids, cysteine to phenylalanine. Of all the DNA, just the CDR3 is kept, 36 bases in frame from base 1.